The 28 T cell receptor beta chains below all came from one sample that was sequenced in a study of blood T cell repertoires in COVID-19. Repertoires were generated with immunoSEQ multiplex PCR, while TCRdb's copy carries only in-frame clones and drops some. The sample has 110,000 or so clones, roughly 82% seen once. Material: peripheral blood. All receptors derive from a middle-aged woman with acute or convalescent COVID-19.

The rearrangement joins TRBV2 to TRBJ2-7, with a tentative D call TRBD2 (5 bases). Germline V lookup: CDR1 SNHLY, CDR2 FYNNEI. Trimming shortened V by 9 bases and J by 4 bases, and 10 bases separated the two germline ends. There are 11 residues in the CDR3. Here the CDR3 reads CARGRVYEQYF. The CDR3 DNA sequence: TGTGCCAGGGGGAGAGTGTACGAGCAGTACTTC.

The chain is built from TRBV12-5 and TRBJ2-1; 9 bases map to TRBD1. Germline loops: CDR1 LGHNT, CDR2 FRNRAP. Trimming at V came to 6 bases and at J to 2 bases, leaving 11 bases not matched to a gene. This CDR3 has 17 amino acids. The CDR3 nucleotides read TGTGCTAGTGGGCCCGAACAGGGGGCAATGACCTACAATGAGCAGTTCTTC. The encoded protein is CASGPEQGAMTYNEQFF.

V is TRBV7-3 and J is TRBJ1-3; D may be TRBD1 (5 bases). Deletions cut 2 bases from V and 4 bases from J, with 12 bases between. This CDR3 region has 15 residues. Germline CDR1 reads SGHTA; CDR2 reads FQGTGA. Here the CDR3 DNA reads TGTGCCAGCAGCTTAGGAGGGGTGAAAGGAAACACCATATATTTT. Translating it yields CASSLGGVKGNTIYF.

J is TRBJ1-1 and V is TRBV19, with D possibly matching TRBD1 (6 bases). V was pared by 2 bases and J by 1 base, with 17 bases between. The germline V gene has CDR1 LNHDA and CDR2 SQIVND (reference sequence). This CDR3 region has 17 residues. In nucleotides, the CDR3 is TGTGCCAGTAGTATATCCCAAAGGGGGTCGAGGAACACTGAAGCTTTCTTT. This translates into CASSISQRGSRNTEAFF.

J is TRBJ2-2 and V is TRBV11-3; weak D call: TRBD1 (6 bases). Trimming cost V 5 bases and J 8 bases, with 12 bases left between them. CDR3 size: 13 residues. Germline loops: CDR1 SGHNT, CDR2 YENEEA. The CDR3 DNA is TGTGCCAGCAGCCTCAGGGGTGGAGGGGAGCTGTTTTTT. It translates to CASSLRGGGELFF.

The chain joins TRBV2 to TRBJ2-7; 7 positions agree with TRBD2. With V trimmed by 7 bases and J by 0 bases, 9 bases remained unmatched. The CDR3 has 15 amino acids. The germline gives CDR1 SNHLY, CDR2 FYNNEI. The CDR3 DNA is TGTGCCAGCACCCGCGGGGGTTTTGCCTCCTACGAGCAGTACTTC. It yields the protein CASTRGGFASYEQYF. Drawing the rest from reference TRBV2 and TRBJ2-7, the complete variable domain is EPEVTQTPSHQVTQMGQEVILRCVPISNHLYFYWYRQILGQKVEFLVSFYNNEISEKSEIFDDQFSVERPDGSNFTLKIRSTKLEDSAMYFCASTRGGFASYEQYFGPGTRLTVT.

In DNA form, the CDR3 reads TGCAACAATCGGCGGGGAAGAGGGACTGGAAACACCATATATTTT. This sequence encodes CNNRRGRGTGNTIYF. The genes are TRBV29-1 and TRBJ1-3; no clear D. There are 15 residues in the CDR3. Germline CDR1 reads SQVTM; CDR2 reads ANQGSEA. Drawing the rest from reference TRBV29-1 and TRBJ1-3, the complete variable domain is SAVISQKPSRDICQRGTSLTIQCQVDSQVTMMFWYRQQPGQSLTLIATANQGSEATYESGFVIDKFPISRPNLTFSTLTVSNMSPEDSSIYLCNNRRGRGTGNTIYFGEGSWLTVV.

V and J are TRBV6-6 and TRBJ1-1; TRBD1 might be the D (6 bases). V gave up 5 bases and J gave up 6 bases, with 31 bases separating them. This CDR3 region has 19 residues. Germline V gene sequence: CDR1 MNHNY, CDR2 SVGAGI (reference sequence). Here the CDR3 reads CASSPASRQALPPPSEAFF. The CDR3 DNA is TGTGCCAGCAGTCCCGCATCACGACAGGCCCTCCCCCCCCCGTCTGAAGCTTTCTTT.

The count of this clone is one. The chain employs TRBV5-6 and TRBJ1-6; perhaps TRBD1 as D (5 bases). Germline V lookup: CDR1 SGHDT, CDR2 YYEEEE. The CDR3 extends over 14 amino acids. Trimming took 3 bases from V and 9 from J, leaving 13 bases between them. The CDR3 nucleotides are TGTGCCAGCAGCTCGACACGGGGGTCTTCACCCCTCCACTTT. Translating it yields CASSSTRGSSPLHF.

This clone has just one count. The chain uses TRBV2 and TRBJ1-6; tentative D call: TRBD1 (6 bases). Between the trimmed V and J ends, which lost 6 bases and 9 bases, there was a span of 18 bases. This CDR3 contains 15 residues. Germline values: CDR1 SNHLY, CDR2 FYNNEI. As DNA, the CDR3 is TGTGCCAGCAGAAAAAGTGCGGGGGGCGGTTCACCCCTCCACTTT. It specifies CASRKSAGGGSPLHF.

This clone has only a few counts. The V call is TRBV27, the J call TRBJ1-6; no reliable D call. Germline CDR1 reads MNHEY; CDR2 reads SMNVEV (reference sequence). V lost 3 bases and J 7 bases, leaving 19 bases between the germline ends. CDR3 size: 17 residues. The CDR3 nucleotides are TGTGCCAGCAGTTTCCGGACGGTGTCCGGGGAAAATTCACCCCTCCACTTT. Translating it yields CASSFRTVSGENSPLHF.

The chain uses TRBV27 and TRBJ2-7, with TRBD1 as a possible D gene (6 bases). This CDR3 spans 13 amino acids. Germline CDR1 and CDR2: MNHEY and SMNVEV (reference sequence). V was trimmed by 3 bases and J by 1 base, leaving 7 bases between them. In DNA form, the CDR3 reads TGTGCCAGCAGTTTTGGACAGTCCTACGAGCAGTACTTC. This gives the protein CASSFGQSYEQYF.

The rearrangement joins TRBV3-1 (or the pseudogene TRBV3-2) to TRBJ2-3; the D gene is possibly TRBD2 (6 bases). Germline V gives CDR1 LGHDT, CDR2 YNNKEL (reference sequence). The length of the CDR3 is 18 residues. V was pared by 2 bases and J by 0 bases, with 18 bases between. Written as DNA, the CDR3 is TGTGCCAGCAGCCAATCGACCGAGAGGGACTTAAGCACAGATACGCAGTATTTT. Its protein is CASSQSTERDLSTDTQYF.

The chain uses TRBV19 and TRBJ1-4, with a tentative D call TRBD1 (6 bases). CDR3 size: 14 residues. Germline V gene data show CDR1 as LNHDA and CDR2 as SQIVND (reference sequence). V was clipped by 4 bases and J by 7 bases, with 13 bases between them. Here the CDR3 reads CASSTQGSGEKLFF. The CDR3 DNA reads as TGTGCCAGTAGTACACAGGGATCTGGTGAAAAACTGTTTTTT.

The J gene is TRBJ1-2, the V gene TRBV6-1; 7 positions match TRBD1. V dropped 3 bases and J dropped 7; count of bases not matched to a gene: 8. This CDR3 has 14 amino acids. Germline V gene lookup returns CDR1 MNHNS and CDR2 SASEGT. This chain's CDR3 is CASSERGLTPGYTF. CDR3 nucleotides: TGTGCCAGCAGTGAGAGGGGGCTTACCCCTGGCTACACCTTC.

This chain uses TRBV5-1 with TRBJ2-3, with 7 bases matching TRBD1. This CDR3 spans 14 amino acids. J gave up 2 bases and V 5 bases, and 5 bases lay outside the gene matches. Germline CDR1 is SGHRS and CDR2 is YFSETQ. The CDR3 spells CASSPGQPTDTQYF. CDR3 sequence (DNA): TGCGCCAGCAGTCCGGGACAGCCCACAGATACGCAGTATTTT.

The chain is built from TRBV29-1 and TRBJ2-7; tentative D call: TRBD1 (6 bases). The germline CDR1 and CDR2 sequences are SQVTM and ANQGSEA. This CDR3 has 15 amino acids. The germline V and J ends were trimmed by 7 bases and 0 bases, with 19 bases remaining between them. CDR3 DNA: TGCAGCGCCGCACTAACAGGGATTAGCTCCTACGAGCAGTACTTC. This encodes CSAALTGISSYEQYF.

The chain joins TRBV5-6 to TRBJ1-2; possible D gene TRBD1, 6 bases. The CDR3 totals 15 residues. Trimming took off 0 bases at V and 4 bases at J, with 13 bases between the two ends. Germline values: CDR1 SGHDT, CDR2 YYEEEE. DNA of the CDR3: TGTGCCAGCAGCTTGGTTGCTGGGGGCGCCTATGGCTACACCTTC. Its protein is CASSLVAGGAYGYTF. Variable domain in full (rest from reference TRBV5-6 and TRBJ1-2): DAGVTQSPTHLIKTRGQQVTLRCSPKSGHDTVSWYQQALGQGPQFIFQYYEEEERQRGNFPDRFSGHQFPNYSSELNVNALLLGDSALYLCASSLVAGGAYGYTFGSGTRLTVV.

The chain joins TRBV3-1 (or the pseudogene TRBV3-2) to TRBJ1-5, with 9 bases matching TRBD1. V trimming: 4 bases; J trimming: 7 bases; junction bases outside the gene matches: 5. The germline gives CDR1 LGHDT, CDR2 YNNKEL (reference sequence). The CDR3 runs 14 residues. This CDR3 is CASSLQGAEQPQHF. The CDR3 DNA reads TGTGCCAGCAGCCTACAGGGGGCGGAACAGCCCCAGCATTTT.

The rearrangement links TRBV7-3 to TRBJ2-5, with a possible D match to TRBD1 (5 bases). The V gene lost 0 bases and the J gene lost 7 bases, with 12 bases spanning the gap. The CDR3 is 14 amino acids. From germline, CDR1 is SGHTA and CDR2 FQGTGA. CDR3 in DNA: TGTGCCAGCAGCTTAACAGGGGAAGGGGTGACCCAGTACTTC. This codes for CASSLTGEGVTQYF.

V is TRBV6-5 and J is TRBJ1-6; weak D call: TRBD1 (6 bases). The CDR3 covers 14 residues. The germline V gene encodes CDR1 MNHEY and CDR2 SVGAGI. V lost 2 bases and J lost 8, with 10 bases in between. In DNA, the CDR3 is TGTGCCAGCAGTTACGGTGGGGGCTATTCACCCCTCCACTTT. This encodes CASSYGGGYSPLHF.

The J gene is TRBJ2-3, the V gene TRBV2, with no clear D. Germline CDR1 and CDR2: SNHLY and FYNNEI. The CDR3 contains 12 residues. The ends were cut back, 5 bases at V and 2 bases at J, with 5 bases in the middle. The CDR3 nucleotides read TGTGCCAGCAGTCCTACCACAGATACGCAGTATTTT. Encoded protein: CASSPTTDTQYF. Using reference TRBV2 and TRBJ2-3 for the parts outside the CDR3, the full variable domain is EPEVTQTPSHQVTQMGQEVILRCVPISNHLYFYWYRQILGQKVEFLVSFYNNEISEKSEIFDDQFSVERPDGSNFTLKIRSTKLEDSAMYFCASSPTTDTQYFGPGTRLTVL.

V gene TRBV7-2 combines with J gene TRBJ1-4, with D perhaps TRBD1 (6 bases). CDR3 length equals 13 residues. The germline V gene encodes CDR1 SGHTA and CDR2 FQGNSA. V lost 5 bases, J lost 10 bases, and 14 bases lay in between. The CDR3: CASSRDKGLKLFF. The CDR3 DNA reads TGTGCCAGCAGCCGGGACAAAGGACTAAAACTGTTTTTT.

The chain combines TRBV5-1 with TRBJ2-5; 8 bases are shared with TRBD1. Trimming took 4 bases from V and 5 from J; bases not matched to a gene: 13. Germline loops: CDR1 SGHRS, CDR2 YFSETQ. The length of the CDR3 is 16 residues. Here the CDR3 reads CASSDLTGATGETQYF. The CDR3 coding sequence is TGCGCCAGCAGCGACCTGACAGGGGCCACAGGGGAGACCCAGTACTTC.

CDR3 nucleotides: TGTGCCAGTAGTATAGAGGGTTTGAGGACTGAAGCTTTCTTT. Amino acid sequence: CASSIEGLRTEAFF. This chain connects TRBV19 to TRBJ1-1; no clear D gene. CDR3 length: 14 residues. V lost 0 bases and J 5 bases, leaving 10 bases between the germline ends. The germline V gene has CDR1 LNHDA and CDR2 SQIVND (reference sequence).

This chain connects TRBV6-2 or TRBV6-3 to TRBJ2-7, with D possibly being TRBD2 (6 bases). This CDR3 has 14 residues. CDR1 and CDR2 (germline): MNHEY, SVGEGT. The V end lost 4 bases, the J end lost 0 bases, and 10 bases lay between the germline ends. CDR3 coding DNA: TGTGCCAGCAGTTCTGGGGGGAGCTCCTACGAGCAGTACTTC. It specifies CASSSGGSSYEQYF.

The V and J genes are TRBV7-2 and TRBJ1-4; TRBD1 matches at 9 bases. V trimming: 5 bases; J trimming: 7 bases; junction bases outside the gene matches: 5. The CDR3 sequence is 14 residues long. Per germline, CDR1 SGHTA and CDR2 FQGNSA. As DNA, the CDR3 is TGTGCCAGCAGCCCGGACAGGGGAAGTGAAAAACTGTTTTTT. Protein sequence: CASSPDRGSEKLFF.

The V and J genes are TRBV28 and TRBJ2-1; 8 bases are a match to TRBD1. There are 15 residues in the CDR3. V lost 1 base to trimming and J lost 9 bases; unmatched junction nucleotides: 8. Germline V gene data show CDR1 as MDHEN and CDR2 as SYDVKM. The CDR3 region has the DNA TGTGCCAGCAGTTTATATCCCAGGGGGCAGCGTGAGCAGTTCTTC. Its protein product is CASSLYPRGQREQFF.